The T cell receptor (beta chain) described here comes from a study of glioma-infiltrating T cells. General study points: Only very few CDR3 sequences appeared in both tissue and blood. Gliomas, especially low-grade, showed above-expected tissue-blood divergence; non-neoplastic patients showed below.

Comments on this clonotype: Antigen: not known. This may arise from a read error, as a much more abundant clone is one base away.

The CDR3 length is 16 residues. Germline-derived CDR1 and CDR2 are MGHDK and SYGVNS. Using RNA template, CDR3s of TCR alpha and beta were amplified with iRepertoire arm-PCR. One-step reverse transcription and amplification started from approximately 100-400 ng of tissue mRNA or PBMC total RNA. Each CDR3 protein is one row after TCRdb ran MiXCR on the multiplex PCR reads. The sample consists of under 200,000 distinct CDR3 sequences, roughly two fifths of them appearing once. Input material: glioma tissue, nonneoplastic brain tissue, or PBMCs (not recorded which). This sequence originates from a human donor with low-grade glioma or glioblastoma, undergoing nonglioma brain surgery, or in good health (not recorded which). The gene calls are TRBV25-1 and TRBJ1-6; D might be TRBD1 (5 bases). The CDR3 sequence is CASSEIRGFQDSPLNF. CDR3 nucleotide sequence: TGTGCCAGCAGTGAAATCCGGGGGTTTCAGGATTCACCCCTCAACTTT.